This T cell receptor beta chain was identified in a study of cytomegalovirus exposure and HLA in healthy donors. About this clone itself: Antigen unknown.

Germline CDR1 reads ENHRY; CDR2 reads SYGVKD. Trimming took off 0 bases at V and 5 bases at J, with 10 bases between the two ends. This CDR3 comprises 14 residues. Study-wide points: Earlier findings revealed that most TCR beta V segments proved productive either about 87% or about 30% of the time. In a later analysis, an Asian-associated ancestry cluster reportedly showed fewer N-insertions than the roughly 730-donor mean.

Both 60 Vbeta primers and 13 Jbeta primers went into the PCR. Sequencing used immunoSEQ multiplex PCR; TCRdb keeps in-frame clones, though not all of them. The sample records 250,000 or so clones, over 90% being singletons. The sequenced material came from PBMCs. The clonotype was recovered from a girl aged 2 to 9 in good health and CMV-seronegative. The chain carries TRBV10-3 and TRBJ2-5, with a possible D match to TRBD2 (5 bases). The CDR3 protein is CAISESGKMETQYF. Written as DNA, the CDR3 is TGTGCCATCAGTGAGTCCGGGAAGATGGAGACCCAGTACTTC.